A single sample gave rise to the 20 T cell receptor beta chains below, sequenced in a study of blood T cell repertoires in COVID-19 (dated by TCRdb to about 2020). Library construction relied on the immunoSEQ multiplex PCR assay. The table was pulled from immuneACCESS by TCRdb, which kept in-frame rearrangements only. Such tables lose some clones; where checked, under half of the loss comes from unresolved V genes, and the rest has no known cause. Across this sample there are some 330,000 clones, with 65% to 90% seen only once. Roughly 4% of the sample is taken by the ten largest. Material for sequencing was PBMCs or T cells enriched from blood (not recorded which). The origin of the receptors is a man aged 25-40 years who had recovered from COVID-19.

The CDR3 loop is CASSPPGLLSYEQYF. The CDR3 DNA reads as TGTGCCAGCTCACCGCCGGGACTCCTCTCCTACGAGCAGTACTTC. This chain uses TRBV18 with TRBJ2-7; D might be TRBD2 (6 bases). The ends were cut back, 3 bases at V and 0 bases at J, with 12 bases in the middle. The length of the CDR3 is 15 residues. Germline CDR1 is KGHSH and CDR2 is LQKENI.

About this clone itself: One end of the junction is discordant with germline, which a read error may explain. The CDR3 protein is CATREDYQQYF. The CDR3 bases are TGTGCCACAAGGGAGGACTACCAGCAGTACTTC. V usage is TRBV10-3 and J usage is TRBJ2-7; D is perhaps TRBD2 (6 bases). The CDR3 loop spans 11 amino acids. CDR1 and CDR2 (germline): ENHRY, SYGVKD.

The J gene is TRBJ2-1, the V gene TRBV7-9, with 7 bases aligning to TRBD2. Trimming cost V 6 bases and J 2 bases; bases outside gene matches: 4. CDR1 and CDR2 (germline): SEHNR, FQNEAQ (reference sequence). The CDR3 contains 14 residues. The CDR3 DNA reads as TGTGCCAGCAGTTTAAGCGGGGCCTACAATGAGCAGTTCTTC. It yields the protein CASSLSGAYNEQFF.

The chain has TRBV18 and TRBJ2-5; 9 nucleotides agree with TRBD2. With V trimmed by 1 base and J by 1 base, 1 base remained unmatched. This CDR3 has 15 residues. CDR1 and CDR2 from the germline V gene are KGHSH and LQKENI. CDR3 sequence: CASSPLAGAQETQYF. Here the CDR3 DNA reads TGTGCCAGCTCACCACTAGCGGGAGCCCAAGAGACCCAGTACTTC.

This rearrangement joins TRBV6-2 or TRBV6-3 to TRBJ1-5; D call uncertain. V lost 0 bases to trimming and J lost 3 bases, with 9 bases between them. Germline lookup yields CDR1 MNHEY and CDR2 SVGEGT. This CDR3 region has 15 residues. DNA for the CDR3: TGTGCCAGCAGTTACTCGGCAGGCCTCAATCAGCCCCAGCATTTT. Translation: CASSYSAGLNQPQHF.

The chain has TRBV28 and TRBJ2-3, with D perhaps TRBD2 (7 bases). The germline gives CDR1 MDHEN, CDR2 SYDVKM. The CDR3 covers 15 residues. V lost 2 bases, J lost 5 bases, and 14 bases lay in between. The CDR3 here is CASSLGEGHGDTQYF. In DNA form, the CDR3 reads TGTGCCAGCAGTTTAGGGGAGGGACACGGAGATACGCAGTATTTT.

The rearrangement links TRBV30 to TRBJ1-1; no clear D gene. V lost 4 bases and J lost 4, with 13 bases in between. The CDR3 consists of 13 residues. Germline values: CDR1 GTSNPN, CDR2 SVGIG (reference sequence). CDR3 sequence (DNA): TGTGCCTGGAAAAGGTCAGGTACCACTGAAGCTTTCTTT. Translating gives CAWKRSGTTEAFF.

The chain employs TRBV6-4 and TRBJ1-1; D perhaps matches TRBD1 (6 bases). The CDR3 consists of 11 residues. V lost 7 bases to trimming and J lost 8 bases, with 11 bases between them. CDR1 and CDR2 (germline): MRHNA, SNTAGT. This CDR3 is CASITDREAFF. The DNA of the CDR3 is TGTGCCAGCATCACCGACAGGGAAGCTTTCTTT.

The V and J genes are TRBV7-9 and TRBJ1-1, with D unresolved. Trimming shortened V by 1 base and J by 4 bases, and 7 bases separated the two germline ends. The germline V gene encodes CDR1 SEHNR and CDR2 FQNEAQ (reference sequence). The CDR3 is made up of 13 amino acids. This chain's CDR3 is CASSLDGGTEAFF. CDR3 DNA sequence: TGTGCCAGCAGCTTAGACGGCGGCACTGAAGCTTTCTTT.

The chain carries TRBV6-1 and TRBJ2-5, with TRBD1 as a possible D gene (6 bases). CDR3 size: 15 residues. Germline V lookup: CDR1 MNHNS, CDR2 SASEGT. V was clipped by 1 base and J by 7 bases, with 16 bases between them. The CDR3 DNA reads as TGTGCCAGCAGTGAAGTAAGATCTGGGGGCGGGACCCAGTACTTC. Its protein product is CASSEVRSGGGTQYF.

The CDR3 reads CASSVAGSNEQFF. The CDR3 DNA is TGTGCCAGCAGCGTAGCGGGGAGCAATGAGCAGTTCTTC. The rearrangement links TRBV9 to TRBJ2-1; weak D call: TRBD2 (5 bases). V was cut by 0 bases and J by 6 bases, with 7 bases left in between. The V gene's germline CDR1 is SGDLS and CDR2 YYNGEE. This CDR3 spans 13 amino acids.

This chain connects TRBV4-1 to TRBJ1-6; D remains unclear. Trimming took off 3 bases at V and 10 bases at J, with 19 bases between the two ends. This CDR3 is 16 amino acids long. CDR1 and CDR2 from the germline V gene are MGHRA and YSYEKL. The CDR3 DNA is TGCGCCAGCAGCCAGTTGACGGCTGCTGAGGGATCACCCCTCCACTTT. Translation gives CASSQLTAAEGSPLHF.

The gene calls are TRBV5-1 and TRBJ2-7; 7 nucleotides agree with TRBD2. V lost 0 bases, J lost 2 bases, and 5 bases stayed unmatched. The CDR3 contains 15 residues. Germline loops: CDR1 SGHRS, CDR2 YFSETQ. In DNA, the CDR3 is TGCGCCAGCAGCTTGGCCAGCGGGGAAACCTACGAGCAGTACTTC. Its protein product is CASSLASGETYEQYF.

This clone was seen only a few times. The V call is TRBV11-2, the J call TRBJ1-1; no reliable D call. Trimming cost V 1 base and J 1 base, with 4 bases left between them. CDR1 and CDR2 (germline): SGHAT, FQNNGV. The length of the CDR3 is 13 residues. The CDR3 is CASSLVQNTEAFF. The CDR3 DNA sequence: TGTGCCAGCAGCTTAGTACAGAACACTGAAGCTTTCTTT.

The chain couples TRBV4-1 to TRBJ1-1; perhaps TRBD1 as D (6 bases). With 3 bases removed from V and 8 bases from J, the gap between germline ends came to 13 bases. The CDR3 is 13 amino acids. Germline CDR1 and CDR2: MGHRA and YSYEKL. CDR3 protein: CASSQGTRIEAFF. The CDR3 region has the DNA TGCGCCAGCAGCCAGGGGACACGAATCGAAGCTTTCTTT.

The chain combines TRBV7-6 with TRBJ2-1; 9 positions match TRBD1. V lost 5 bases to trimming and J lost 9 bases; unmatched junction nucleotides: 11. CDR3 length: 15 amino acids. Germline V lookup: CDR1 SGHVS, CDR2 FNYEAQ. The CDR3 nucleotides are TGTGCCAGCAGCCCTACCACCGGGACAGGGTTTGAGCAGTTCTTC. Its protein is CASSPTTGTGFEQFF.

The chain couples TRBV13 to TRBJ2-1, with TRBD1 matching over 10 bases. V was pared by 5 bases and J by 3 bases, with 4 bases of the junction left unmatched. The germline gives CDR1 PRHDT, CDR2 FYEKMQ (reference sequence). The CDR3 is made up of 15 amino acids. CDR3 nucleotide sequence: TGTGCCAGCAGCGTCCGGGACAGGGGCTACAATGAGCAGTTCTTC. Its protein is CASSVRDRGYNEQFF.

The gene calls are TRBV14 and TRBJ2-7, with D perhaps matching TRBD1 (5 bases). The CDR3 spans 15 residues. CDR1 and CDR2 from the germline V gene are SGHDN and FVKESK. V gave up 2 bases and J gave up 3 bases, with 14 bases separating them. The CDR3 DNA reads as TGTGCCAGCAGCCAACTTCAAAGGGGTAACTACGAGCAGTACTTC. It yields the protein CASSQLQRGNYEQYF. Supplemented by reference TRBV14 and TRBJ2-7, the full variable domain reads EAGVTQFPSHSVIEKGQTVTLRCDPISGHDNLYWYRRVMGKEIKFLLHFVKESKQDESGMPNNRFLAERTGGTYSTLKVQPAELEDSGVYFCASSQLQRGNYEQYFGPGTRLTVT.

CDR3 nucleotide sequence: TGTGCCAGCATTGGACAGGGGATTCAGCCCCAGCATTTT. Translating gives CASIGQGIQPQHF. This chain connects TRBV6-6 to TRBJ1-5; TRBD1 matches 9 bases. The CDR3 covers 13 residues. Germline-derived CDR1 and CDR2 are MNHNY and SVGAGI (reference sequence). V dropped 7 bases and J dropped 6; count of bases not matched to a gene: 4.

The chain links TRBV7-9 to TRBJ2-7, with D hard to call. The CDR3 extends over 11 amino acids. Trimming pared 5 bases from V and 1 base from J, leaving 3 bases between. Germline V lookup: CDR1 SEHNR, CDR2 FQNEAQ (reference sequence). For the CDR3, the DNA is TGTGCCAGCAGCCCGTCCTACGAGCAGTACTTC. Amino acids: CASSPSYEQYF. The whole variable domain, filled in from reference TRBV7-9 and TRBJ2-7, reads DTGVSQNPRHKITKRGQNVTFRCDPISEHNRLYWYRQTLGQGPEFLTYFQNEAQLEKSRLLSDRFSAERPKGSFSTLEIQRTEQGDSAMYLCASSPSYEQYFGPGTRLTVT.